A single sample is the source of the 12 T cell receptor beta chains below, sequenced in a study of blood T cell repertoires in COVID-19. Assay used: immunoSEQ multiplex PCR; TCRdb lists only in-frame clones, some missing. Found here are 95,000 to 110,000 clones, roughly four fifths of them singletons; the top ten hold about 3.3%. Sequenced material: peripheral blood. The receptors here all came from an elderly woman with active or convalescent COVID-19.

Written as DNA, the CDR3 is TGTGCCATCAGTGATTGGGACACCTTCGTGGGCTACACCTTC. It specifies CAISDWDTFVGYTF. The chain employs TRBV10-3 and TRBJ1-2; D perhaps matches TRBD1 (6 bases). The germline gives CDR1 ENHRY, CDR2 SYGVKD. The CDR3 runs 14 residues. The ends were cut back, 3 bases at V and 8 bases at J, with 16 bases in the middle.

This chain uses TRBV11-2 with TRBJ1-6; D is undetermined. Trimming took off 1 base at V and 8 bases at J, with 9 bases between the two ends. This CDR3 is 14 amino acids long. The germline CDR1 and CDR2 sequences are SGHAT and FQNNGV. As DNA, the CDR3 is TGTGCCAGCAGCTTAGTGGGCCGTGATTCACCCCTCCACTTT. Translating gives CASSLVGRDSPLHF.

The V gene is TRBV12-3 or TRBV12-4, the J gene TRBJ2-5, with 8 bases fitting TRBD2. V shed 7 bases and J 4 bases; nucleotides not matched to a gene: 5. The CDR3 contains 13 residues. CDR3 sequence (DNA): TGTGCCAGCATCGCGGGACTAGGAGAGACCCAGTACTTC. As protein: CASIAGLGETQYF.

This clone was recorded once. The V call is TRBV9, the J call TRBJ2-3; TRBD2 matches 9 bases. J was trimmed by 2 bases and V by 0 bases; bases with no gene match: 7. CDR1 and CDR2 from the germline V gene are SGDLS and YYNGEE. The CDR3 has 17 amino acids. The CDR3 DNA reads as TGTGCCAGCAGCGTAGGAGGGCTAGCGGGGATCACAGATACGCAGTATTTT. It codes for CASSVGGLAGITDTQYF.

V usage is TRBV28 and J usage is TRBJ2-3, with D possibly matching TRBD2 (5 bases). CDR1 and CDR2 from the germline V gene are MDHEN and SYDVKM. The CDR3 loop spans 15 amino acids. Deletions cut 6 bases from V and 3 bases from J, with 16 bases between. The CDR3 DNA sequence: TGTGCCAGCAGCAAGCCGGGATCCTTAACAGATACGCAGTATTTT. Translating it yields CASSKPGSLTDTQYF. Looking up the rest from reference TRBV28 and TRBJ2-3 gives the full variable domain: DVKVTQSSRYLVKRTGEKVFLECVQDMDHENMFWYRQDPGLGLRLIYFSYDVKMKEKGDIPEGYSVSREKKERFSLILESASTNQTSMYLCASSKPGSLTDTQYFGPGTRLTVL.

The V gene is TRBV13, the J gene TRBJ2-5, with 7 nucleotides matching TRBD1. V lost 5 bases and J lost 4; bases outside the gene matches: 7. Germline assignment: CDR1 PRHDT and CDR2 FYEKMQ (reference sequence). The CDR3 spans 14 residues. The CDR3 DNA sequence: TGTGCCAGCAGCCAGACGACAGGGCGAGAGACCCAGTACTTC. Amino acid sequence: CASSQTTGRETQYF.

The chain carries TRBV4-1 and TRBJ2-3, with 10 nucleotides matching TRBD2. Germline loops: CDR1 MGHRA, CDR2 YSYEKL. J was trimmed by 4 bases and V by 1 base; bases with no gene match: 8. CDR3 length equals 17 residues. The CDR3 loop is CASSQGRGSGGSDTQYF. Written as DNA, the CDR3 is TGCGCCAGCAGCCAAGGAAGGGGTAGCGGGGGGTCAGATACGCAGTATTTT.

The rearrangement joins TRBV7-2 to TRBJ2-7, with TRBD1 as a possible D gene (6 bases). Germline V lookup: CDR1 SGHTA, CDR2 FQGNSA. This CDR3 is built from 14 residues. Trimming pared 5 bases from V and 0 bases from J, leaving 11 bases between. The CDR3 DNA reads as TGTGCCAGCAGCATAAAGGACAGCTCCTACGAGCAGTACTTC. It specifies CASSIKDSSYEQYF.

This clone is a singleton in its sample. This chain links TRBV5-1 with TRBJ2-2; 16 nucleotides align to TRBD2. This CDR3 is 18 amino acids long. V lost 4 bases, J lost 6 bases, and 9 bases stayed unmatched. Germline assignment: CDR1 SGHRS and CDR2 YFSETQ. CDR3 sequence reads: CASSAGTSGRVRPGELFF. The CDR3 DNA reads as TGCGCCAGCAGCGCCGGGACTAGCGGGAGGGTTCGTCCCGGGGAGCTGTTTTTT.

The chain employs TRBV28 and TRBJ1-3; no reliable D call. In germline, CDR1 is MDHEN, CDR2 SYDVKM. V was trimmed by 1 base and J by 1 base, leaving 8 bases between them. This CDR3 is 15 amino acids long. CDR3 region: CASSLLSGSGNTIYF. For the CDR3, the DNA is TGTGCCAGCAGTTTATTAAGCGGGTCTGGAAACACCATATATTTT.

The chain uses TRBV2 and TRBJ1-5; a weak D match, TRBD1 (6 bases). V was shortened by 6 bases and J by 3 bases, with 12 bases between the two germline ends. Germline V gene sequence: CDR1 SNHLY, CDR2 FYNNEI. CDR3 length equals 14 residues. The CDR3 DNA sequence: TGTGCCAGCAGCCCTGGGACACCCAATCAGCCCCAGCATTTT. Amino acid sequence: CASSPGTPNQPQHF.

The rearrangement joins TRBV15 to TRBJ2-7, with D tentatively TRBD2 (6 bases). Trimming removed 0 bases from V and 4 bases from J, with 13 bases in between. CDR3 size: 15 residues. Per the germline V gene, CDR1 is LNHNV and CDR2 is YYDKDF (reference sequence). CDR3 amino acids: CATSRDLSAGYEQYF. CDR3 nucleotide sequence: TGTGCCACCAGCAGAGATCTTAGCGCGGGGTACGAGCAGTACTTC.